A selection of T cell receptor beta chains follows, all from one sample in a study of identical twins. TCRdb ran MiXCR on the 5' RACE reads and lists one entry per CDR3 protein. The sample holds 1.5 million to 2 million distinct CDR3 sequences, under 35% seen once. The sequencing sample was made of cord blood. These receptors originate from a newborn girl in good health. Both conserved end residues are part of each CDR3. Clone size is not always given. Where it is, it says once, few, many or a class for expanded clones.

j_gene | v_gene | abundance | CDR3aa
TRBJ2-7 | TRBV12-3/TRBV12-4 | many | CASSLDRGPPYEQYF
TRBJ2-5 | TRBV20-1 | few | CSARDLGLAGVNQETQYF
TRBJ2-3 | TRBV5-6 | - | CASSVGERGTITTDTQYF
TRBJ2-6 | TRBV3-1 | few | CASSPRDSFSGANVLTF
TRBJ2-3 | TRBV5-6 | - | CASSPGTSGRPSTDTQYF
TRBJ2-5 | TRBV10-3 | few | CAIGNRDGIPLPNEQYF
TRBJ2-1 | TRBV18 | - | CASSPRISSYNEQFF
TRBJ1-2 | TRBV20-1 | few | CSATTTIRGPNYGYTF
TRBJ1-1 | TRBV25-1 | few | CASSESHGLNTEAFF
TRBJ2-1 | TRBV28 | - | CASSLTLPQTQFF
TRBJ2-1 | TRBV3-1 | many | CASSQGSGAYNEQFF
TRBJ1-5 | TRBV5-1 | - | CASSLLGPAFNQPQHF
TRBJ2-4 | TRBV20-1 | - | CSAREAGSRDIQYF
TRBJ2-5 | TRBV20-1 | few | CSARVPASGQETQYF
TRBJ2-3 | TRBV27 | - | CASSPTELTDTQYF
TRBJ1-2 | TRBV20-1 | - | CSAFLQGYYGYTF
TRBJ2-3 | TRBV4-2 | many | CASSQGFRTSGGSDTQYF